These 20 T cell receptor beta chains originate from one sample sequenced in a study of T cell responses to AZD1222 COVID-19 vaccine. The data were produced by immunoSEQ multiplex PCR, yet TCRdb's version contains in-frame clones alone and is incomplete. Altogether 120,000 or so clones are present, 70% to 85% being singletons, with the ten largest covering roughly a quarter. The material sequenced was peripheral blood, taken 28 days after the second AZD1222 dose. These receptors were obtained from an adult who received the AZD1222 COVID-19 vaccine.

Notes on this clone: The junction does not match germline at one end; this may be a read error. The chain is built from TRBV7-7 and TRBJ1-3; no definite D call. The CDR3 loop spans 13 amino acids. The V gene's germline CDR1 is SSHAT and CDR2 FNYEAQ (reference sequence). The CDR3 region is CASSPSSGNTIYF. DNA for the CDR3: TGTGCTAGCAGCCCGAGCTCTGGAAACACCATATATTTT.

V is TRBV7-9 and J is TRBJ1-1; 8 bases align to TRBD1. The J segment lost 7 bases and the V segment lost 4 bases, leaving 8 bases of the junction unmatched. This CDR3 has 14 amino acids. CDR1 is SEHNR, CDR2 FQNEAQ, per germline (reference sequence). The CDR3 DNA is TGTGCCAGCAGCTCCTTGGACAGGGATGGTGAAGCTTTCTTT. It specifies CASSSLDRDGEAFF.

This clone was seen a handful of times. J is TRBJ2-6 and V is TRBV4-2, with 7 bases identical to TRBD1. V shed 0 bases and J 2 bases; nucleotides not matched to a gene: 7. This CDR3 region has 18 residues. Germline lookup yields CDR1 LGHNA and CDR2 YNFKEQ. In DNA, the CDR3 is TGTGCCAGCAGCCAAGAAGGGACAGACTTCGCTGGGGCCAACGTCCTGACTTTC. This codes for CASSQEGTDFAGANVLTF.

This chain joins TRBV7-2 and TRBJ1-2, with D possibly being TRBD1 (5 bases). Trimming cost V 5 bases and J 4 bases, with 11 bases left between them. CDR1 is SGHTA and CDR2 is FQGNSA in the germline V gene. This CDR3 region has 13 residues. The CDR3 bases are TGTGCCAGCAGCGGGCCGGGACCCTATGGCTACACCTTC. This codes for CASSGPGPYGYTF.

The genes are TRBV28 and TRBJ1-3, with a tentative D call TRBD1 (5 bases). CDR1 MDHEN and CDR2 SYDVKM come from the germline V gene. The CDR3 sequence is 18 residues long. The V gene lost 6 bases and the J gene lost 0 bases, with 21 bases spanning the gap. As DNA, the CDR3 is TGTGCCAGCAGCCCCGGGCCCCGACAGAGCTCCTCTGGAAACACCATATATTTT. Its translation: CASSPGPRQSSSGNTIYF.

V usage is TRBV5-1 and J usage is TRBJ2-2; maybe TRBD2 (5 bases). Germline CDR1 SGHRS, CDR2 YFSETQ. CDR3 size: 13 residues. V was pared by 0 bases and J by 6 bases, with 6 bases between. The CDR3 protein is CASSLGGPGELFF. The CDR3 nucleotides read TGCGCCAGCAGCTTGGGAGGGCCCGGGGAGCTGTTTTTT.

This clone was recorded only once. The DNA of the CDR3 is TGTGCCAGCAGCTTTGGGGAGACCCAGTACTTC. It encodes CASSFGETQYF. V usage is TRBV7-9 and J usage is TRBJ2-5; D remains unclear. V gave up 3 bases and J gave up 5 bases, with 4 bases separating them. CDR1 is SEHNR, CDR2 FQNEAQ, per germline (reference sequence). This CDR3 is 11 amino acids long. The full variable domain, with the rest looked up from reference TRBV7-9 and TRBJ2-5, is DTGVSQNPRHKITKRGQNVTFRCDPISEHNRLYWYRQTLGQGPEFLTYFQNEAQLEKSRLLSDRFSAERPKGSFSTLEIQRTEQGDSAMYLCASSFGETQYFGPGTRLLVL.

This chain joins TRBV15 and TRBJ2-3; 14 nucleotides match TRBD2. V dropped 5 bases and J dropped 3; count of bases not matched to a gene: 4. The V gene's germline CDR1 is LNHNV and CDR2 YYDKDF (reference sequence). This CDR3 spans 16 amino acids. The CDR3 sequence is CATSPRLAGGTDTQYF. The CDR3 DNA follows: TGTGCCACCAGCCCTCGACTAGCGGGGGGGACAGATACGCAGTATTTT.

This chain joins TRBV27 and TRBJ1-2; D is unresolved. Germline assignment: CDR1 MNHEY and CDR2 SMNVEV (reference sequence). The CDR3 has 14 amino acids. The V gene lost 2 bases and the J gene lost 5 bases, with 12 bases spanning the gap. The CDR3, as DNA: TGTGCCAGCAGTTTAGCGGGGAGGAGGTATGGCTACACCTTC. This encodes CASSLAGRRYGYTF.

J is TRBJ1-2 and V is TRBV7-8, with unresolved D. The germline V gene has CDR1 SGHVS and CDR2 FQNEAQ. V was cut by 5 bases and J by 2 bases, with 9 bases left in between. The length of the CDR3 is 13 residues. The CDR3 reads CASSLFLNYGYTF. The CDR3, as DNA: TGTGCCAGCAGCCTCTTCCTAAACTATGGCTACACCTTC.

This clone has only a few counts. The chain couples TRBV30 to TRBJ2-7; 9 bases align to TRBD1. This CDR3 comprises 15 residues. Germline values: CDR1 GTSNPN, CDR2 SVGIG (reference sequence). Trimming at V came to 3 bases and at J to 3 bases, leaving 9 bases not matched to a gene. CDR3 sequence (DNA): TGTGCCTGGAGCCGGGGACAGGGAGGGATCTACGAGCAGTACTTC. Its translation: CAWSRGQGGIYEQYF.

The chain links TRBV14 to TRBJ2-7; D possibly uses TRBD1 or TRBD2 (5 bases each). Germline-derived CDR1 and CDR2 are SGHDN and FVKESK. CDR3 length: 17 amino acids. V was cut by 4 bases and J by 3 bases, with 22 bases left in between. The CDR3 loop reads CASSPGTGKVGFYEQYF. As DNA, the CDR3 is TGTGCCAGCAGCCCGGGGACCGGGAAAGTTGGATTCTACGAGCAGTACTTC. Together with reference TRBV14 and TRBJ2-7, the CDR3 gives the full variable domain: EAGVTQFPSHSVIEKGQTVTLRCDPISGHDNLYWYRRVMGKEIKFLLHFVKESKQDESGMPNNRFLAERTGGTYSTLKVQPAELEDSGVYFCASSPGTGKVGFYEQYFGPGTRLTVT.

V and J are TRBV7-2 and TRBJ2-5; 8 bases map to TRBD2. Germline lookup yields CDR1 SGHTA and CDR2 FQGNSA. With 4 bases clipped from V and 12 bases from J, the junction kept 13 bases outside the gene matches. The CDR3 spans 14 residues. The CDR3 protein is CASSSPGLVSLKYF. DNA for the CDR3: TGTGCCAGCAGCTCGCCGGGACTAGTGAGCCTTAAGTACTTC. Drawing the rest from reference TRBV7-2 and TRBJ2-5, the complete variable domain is GAGVSQSPSNKVTEKGKDVELRCDPISGHTALYWYRQSLGQGLEFLIYFQGNSAPDKSGLPSDRFSAERTGGSVSTLTIQRTQQEDSAVYLCASSSPGLVSLKYFGPGTRLLVL.

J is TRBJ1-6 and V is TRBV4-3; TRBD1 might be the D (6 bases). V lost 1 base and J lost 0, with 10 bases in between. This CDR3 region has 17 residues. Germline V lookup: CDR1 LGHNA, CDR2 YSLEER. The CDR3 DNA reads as TGCGCCAGCAGCCAAGCGACAGGCTACTCCTATAATTCACCCCTCCACTTT. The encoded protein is CASSQATGYSYNSPLHF.

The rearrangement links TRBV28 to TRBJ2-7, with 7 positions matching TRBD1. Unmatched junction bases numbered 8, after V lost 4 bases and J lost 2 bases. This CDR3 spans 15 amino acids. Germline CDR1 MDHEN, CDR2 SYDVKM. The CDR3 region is CASSSLTGDPYEQYF. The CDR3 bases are TGTGCCAGCAGTTCCCTCACAGGGGACCCCTACGAGCAGTACTTC.

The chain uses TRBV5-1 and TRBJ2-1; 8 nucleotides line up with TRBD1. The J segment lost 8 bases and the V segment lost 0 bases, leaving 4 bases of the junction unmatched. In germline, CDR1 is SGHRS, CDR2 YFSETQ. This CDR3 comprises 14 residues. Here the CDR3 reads CASSLALTGDEQFF. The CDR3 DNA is TGCGCCAGCAGCTTGGCCTTGACAGGGGATGAGCAGTTCTTC.

This chain's CDR3 is CASSLLTTISSSYEQYF. CDR3 bases: TGTGCCAGCAGCCTCCTAACGACGATTTCTTCCTCCTACGAGCAGTACTTC. This chain joins TRBV5-6 and TRBJ2-7; D gene unclear. V was pared by 4 bases and J by 0 bases, with 20 bases between. Per germline, CDR1 SGHDT and CDR2 YYEEEE. The CDR3 totals 17 residues. Full variable domain (remainder filled in from reference TRBV5-6 and TRBJ2-7): DAGVTQSPTHLIKTRGQQVTLRCSPKSGHDTVSWYQQALGQGPQFIFQYYEEEERQRGNFPDRFSGHQFPNYSSELNVNALLLGDSALYLCASSLLTTISSSYEQYFGPGTRLTVT.

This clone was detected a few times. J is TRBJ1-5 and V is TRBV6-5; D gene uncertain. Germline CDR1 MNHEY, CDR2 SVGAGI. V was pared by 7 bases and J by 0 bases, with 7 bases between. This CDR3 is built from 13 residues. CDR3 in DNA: TGTGCCAGCAAGGCTACTAGCAATCAGCCCCAGCATTTT. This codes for CASKATSNQPQHF.

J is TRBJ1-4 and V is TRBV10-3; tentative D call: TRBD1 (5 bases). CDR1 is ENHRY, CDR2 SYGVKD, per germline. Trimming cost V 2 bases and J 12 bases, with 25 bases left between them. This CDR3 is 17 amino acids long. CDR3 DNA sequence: TGTGCCATCAGTGAGACCCCCAGGGAGAAACCCTCTTTCGAACTGTTTTTT. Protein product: CAISETPREKPSFELFF.

The CDR3 nucleotides are TGTGCCAGCAGTATAGCGACAGCCCAAGAGACCCAGTACTTC. Its translation is CASSIATAQETQYF. The chain couples TRBV9 to TRBJ2-5; perhaps D is TRBD1 or TRBD2 (5 bases each). Germline V lookup: CDR1 SGDLS, CDR2 YYNGEE. The CDR3 length is 14 residues. The germline V and J ends were trimmed by 5 bases and 1 base, with 12 bases remaining between them.